This T cell receptor beta chain was identified in a study of cytomegalovirus exposure and HLA in healthy donors. J gave up 0 bases and V 0 bases, and 0 bases lay outside the gene matches. This CDR3 spans 15 amino acids. Per germline, CDR1 SGHNT and CDR2 YYREEE (reference sequence). Using immunoSEQ multiplex PCR, the repertoire was profiled, and TCRdb retains in-frame clones only, with some absent. The sample consists of around 98,000 clones, approximately 90% of them appearing once. This sequence originates from a woman under 40 in good health and CMV-seronegative. The sequenced sample was PBMCs. V usage is TRBV5-4 and J usage is TRBJ1-2; 9 bases agree with TRBD1. This CDR3 is CASSLGTGANYGYTF. Here the CDR3 DNA reads TGTGCCAGCAGCTTGGGGACAGGGGCTAACTATGGCTACACCTTC.